This T cell receptor beta chain is drawn from a study of blood T cell repertoires in COVID-19. Produced via immunoSEQ multiplex PCR; TCRdb's table is partial and in-frame only. The sample holds about 170,000 clones, roughly four fifths seen once. V dropped 5 bases and J dropped 4; count of bases not matched to a gene: 8. The germline CDR1 and CDR2 sequences are SNHLY and FYNNEI. The CDR3 has 15 residues. The chain recombines TRBV2 with TRBJ2-7; TRBD1 matches 10 bases. The specimen sequenced was peripheral blood. This TCR derives from an elderly woman with acute or convalescent COVID-19. The CDR3 nucleotides are TGTGCCAGCAGTCCGGACAGGGGGTTTATTTACGAGCAGTACTTC. Its translation: CASSPDRGFIYEQYF.